Each of the 11 T cell receptor beta chains below was sequenced from the same sample in a study of blood T cells in healthy people across ages. Alongside a J-beta primer mix, a sample-barcoded 5' primer served in a second PCR lasting roughly 6 to 11 cycles. TCRdb processed the 5' RACE reads anew with MiXCR; each CDR3 protein has one entry. The sample carries 760,000 or so distinct CDR3 sequences, about 25% recorded once. A further study also used this sample, focusing on T cells of mothers and their children.

The specimen sequenced was blood. These receptor sequences come from a boy younger than 18 in good health.

On this clonotype: One end of the junction does not line up with germline, which may come from a read error. The chain combines TRBV10-1 with TRBJ1-4; weak D call: TRBD1 (6 bases). The CDR3 runs 12 residues. The germline V gene has CDR1 WNHNN and CDR2 SYGVQD (reference sequence). The CDR3 nucleotides are TGCGTCAGCGAGGGGGTCAATGAAAAACTGTTTTTT. It encodes CVSEGVNEKLFF.

In its sample, this clonotype was seen a few times. The chain recombines TRBV5-1 with TRBJ2-3, with 8 positions matching TRBD2. The J segment lost 4 bases and the V segment lost 4 bases, leaving 11 bases of the junction unmatched. This CDR3 is 16 amino acids long. Germline CDR1 and CDR2: SGHRS and YFSETQ. CDR3 nucleotide sequence: TGCGCCAGCAGCCCAAGGCACGGGGGGGGCCCAGATACGCAGTATTTT. It yields the protein CASSPRHGGGPDTQYF.

V is TRBV21-1 and J is TRBJ2-1; TRBD1 is the table's D call and was not checked against the DNA. TRBV21-1 represents a pseudogene. The CDR3 is 15 amino acids. The DNA of the CDR3 is TGTGCCAGCAGCCCCACAGGGAATTTATACAATGAGCAGTTCTTC. Translating gives CASSPTGNLYNEQFF.

This clonotype was seen more than once but under ten times. This rearrangement joins TRBV11-2 to TRBJ2-1; a weak D match, TRBD1 (6 bases). V was clipped by 4 bases and J by 3 bases, with 16 bases between them. Looked up from germline, CDR1 is SGHAT and CDR2 is FQNNGV. The CDR3 is 16 amino acids. The CDR3 reads CASSSARETGYNEQFF. CDR3 DNA sequence: TGTGCCAGCAGCTCAGCTAGGGAGACAGGCTACAATGAGCAGTTCTTC.

The chain has TRBV6-1 and TRBJ1-5; tentative D call: TRBD1 (5 bases). This CDR3 contains 16 residues. The V end was cut by 6 bases, the J end by 1 base, with 16 bases between. CDR1 is MNHNS, CDR2 SASEGT, per germline. The CDR3 spells CASRVRGDRSNQPQHF. The CDR3 DNA reads TGTGCCAGCAGGGTCCGGGGTGACAGAAGCAATCAGCCCCAGCATTTT.

This clonotype was detected a few times. For the CDR3, the DNA is TGCAGTGCTAGAGATCAAGGGGTCTATGGCTACACCTTC. Translated, it gives CSARDQGVYGYTF. The chain carries TRBV20-1 and TRBJ1-2, with D possibly matching TRBD1 (5 bases). V gave up 0 bases and J gave up 4 bases, with 9 bases separating them. The CDR3 spans 13 residues. The germline V gene has CDR1 DFQATT and CDR2 SNEGSKA (reference sequence).

This chain uses TRBV11-2 with TRBJ2-5, with D hard to call. The V and J ends lost 1 base and 4 bases respectively, with 10 bases between them. The CDR3 loop spans 14 amino acids. Germline V gene lookup returns CDR1 SGHAT and CDR2 FQNNGV. CDR3 nucleotide sequence: TGTGCCAGCAGCTTAGTGATGTCCCCAGAGACCCAGTACTTC. Protein sequence: CASSLVMSPETQYF.

The CDR3 DNA sequence: TGTGCCATCAGTGAGTTTGGCTCCTATAATTCACCCCTCCACTTT. It specifies CAISEFGSYNSPLHF. The chain carries TRBV10-3 and TRBJ1-6; D remains ambiguous. Germline V gene lookup returns CDR1 ENHRY and CDR2 SYGVKD. CDR3 length: 15 residues. The V gene lost 1 base and the J gene lost 0 bases, with 4 bases spanning the gap.

This clonotype was observed at least ten times. CDR3 DNA sequence: TGTGCCAGCAGTGGGAGCTCCTACGAGCAGTACTTC. Protein sequence: CASSGSSYEQYF. This chain connects TRBV2 to TRBJ2-7; D is unresolved. The V gene's germline CDR1 is SNHLY and CDR2 FYNNEI. This CDR3 has 12 amino acids. The V and J ends lost 4 bases and 0 bases respectively, with 4 bases between them.

J is TRBJ2-1 and V is TRBV7-9, with D possibly being TRBD1 or TRBD2 (5 bases each). V was pared by 5 bases and J by 9 bases, with 20 bases between. There are 15 residues in the CDR3. Germline CDR1 and CDR2: SEHNR and FQNEAQ (reference sequence). Here the CDR3 DNA reads TGTGCCAGCAGCCCCGTGGGGGAGAGGGTAGGTGAGCAGTTCTTC. It codes for CASSPVGERVGEQFF.

The chain uses TRBV27 and TRBJ2-2; TRBD2 aligns across 8 bases. With V trimmed by 8 bases and J by 3 bases, 11 bases remained unmatched. CDR1 and CDR2 (germline): MNHEY, SMNVEV (reference sequence). The CDR3 extends over 16 amino acids. CDR3 region: CASSLLSSGYTGELFF. As DNA, the CDR3 is TGTGCCAGCTCTCTATTGTCTAGCGGGTACACCGGGGAGCTGTTTTTT.